This entry lists 9 T cell receptor beta chains sequenced from one sample in a study of blood T cell repertoires in COVID-19. The assay was immunoSEQ multiplex PCR, and TCRdb's table has in-frame clones only and misses some. The sample records approximately 220,000 clones, approximately 83% being singletons. The sequenced material came from PBMCs or T cells enriched from blood (not recorded which). The receptors shown here come from a woman aged 50 to 65 who had been exposed to COVID-19.

The chain couples TRBV5-8 to TRBJ1-2; the match to TRBD1 covers 7 bases. Germline V gene lookup returns CDR1 SGHTS and CDR2 YDEGEE. The CDR3 extends over 14 amino acids. The junction had 10 bases not matched to a gene; V was cut back by 4 bases and J by 7 bases. CDR3 sequence: CASSRKGGVGGYTF. CDR3 in DNA: TGTGCCAGCAGCAGAAAAGGGGGCGTAGGTGGCTACACCTTC.

This CDR3 is CASSLTGISGEQYF. CDR3 DNA sequence: TGTGCCAGCAGTTTAACAGGTATCTCGGGCGAGCAGTACTTC. The chain has TRBV6-2 or TRBV6-3 and TRBJ2-7; TRBD1 might be the D (5 bases). Per germline, CDR1 MNHEY and CDR2 SVGEGT. This CDR3 comprises 14 residues. Trimming left V 4 bases short and J 6 bases short, with 16 bases between.

The chain uses TRBV4-2 and TRBJ2-1; possible D gene TRBD2, 5 bases. Trimming took off 3 bases at V and 10 bases at J, with 19 bases between the two ends. The germline CDR1 and CDR2 sequences are LGHNA and YNFKEQ. The CDR3 contains 15 residues. The CDR3 nucleotides read TGTGCCAGCAGCCAGGTGAGGGTCTTTTTTTTCGAGCAGTTCTTC. The encoded protein is CASSQVRVFFFEQFF.

The V call is TRBV10-3, the J call TRBJ1-2; the D is unclear. There are 15 residues in the CDR3. V gave up 5 bases and J gave up 8 bases, with 21 bases separating them. Germline loops: CDR1 ENHRY, CDR2 SYGVKD. The CDR3 spells CAISPDGFISGGYTF. The CDR3, as DNA: TGTGCCATCAGTCCTGACGGATTCATTTCGGGAGGCTACACCTTC.

This chain uses TRBV7-6 with TRBJ1-1; possibly TRBD1 for D (5 bases). V lost 6 bases, J lost 5 bases, and 10 bases lay in between. Germline CDR1 SGHVS, CDR2 FNYEAQ. This CDR3 has 12 amino acids. The CDR3 nucleotides are TGTGCCAGCAGAGGGAAGGGGACTGAAGCTTTCTTT. Protein: CASRGKGTEAFF. Variable domain in full (rest from reference TRBV7-6 and TRBJ1-1): GAGVSQSPRYKVTKRGQDVALRCDPISGHVSLYWYRQALGQGPEFLTYFNYEAQQDKSGLPNDRFSAERPEGSISTLTIQRTEQRDSAMYRCASRGKGTEAFFGQGTRLTVV.

The chain carries TRBV30 and TRBJ2-1; no clear D gene. V shed 3 bases and J shed 0 bases, with 15 bases lying between them. Looked up from germline, CDR1 is GTSNPN and CDR2 is SVGIG (reference sequence). This CDR3 contains 16 residues. CDR3 amino acids: CAWSLTRPSSYNEQFF. As DNA, the CDR3 is TGTGCCTGGAGCCTCACGAGGCCGAGCTCCTACAATGAGCAGTTCTTC.

The chain combines TRBV30 with TRBJ1-2, with D possibly being TRBD1 (6 bases). This CDR3 has 13 amino acids. Per the germline V gene, CDR1 is GTSNPN and CDR2 is SVGIG (reference sequence). The V end was cut by 5 bases, the J end by 5 bases, with 15 bases between. The CDR3 region is CAWEETGQYGYTF. Here the CDR3 DNA reads TGTGCCTGGGAGGAGACAGGACAATATGGCTACACCTTC.

This chain links TRBV21-1 with TRBJ1-2. TRBV21-1 represents a pseudogene. CDR3 length: 15 amino acids. CDR3 in amino acids: CASTPRGAWGYGYTF. The CDR3 bases are TGTGCCAGCACCCCTCGGGGGGCTTGGGGCTATGGCTACACCTTC.

V usage is TRBV18 and J usage is TRBJ2-1, with D maybe TRBD2 (7 bases). Per the germline V gene, CDR1 is KGHSH and CDR2 is LQKENI. The CDR3 consists of 16 residues. With 3 bases removed from V and 6 bases from J, the gap between germline ends came to 18 bases. The CDR3 nucleotides are TGTGCCAGCTCACCTCCCGGGGGGCGGGGGAGCAATGAGCAGTTCTTC. As protein: CASSPPGGRGSNEQFF.